Here is one T cell receptor (beta chain) with its context. This entry comes from a study of blood T cell repertoires in COVID-19. The table came from immunoSEQ multiplex PCR; TCRdb's copy has only in-frame clones and leaves some out. The table has 150,000 to 200,000 clones, around 85% seen once. The germline gives CDR1 SGHNT, CDR2 YENEEA. The CDR3 is made up of 13 amino acids. The V gene lost 1 base and the J gene lost 5 bases, with 6 bases spanning the gap. The chain recombines TRBV11-3 with TRBJ2-1, with TRBD2 as a possible D gene (5 bases). Sequenced sample: peripheral blood. This receptor was obtained from a man aged 55 to 70 with active or convalescent COVID-19. CDR3 protein: CASSLGENNEQFF. The CDR3 DNA reads TGTGCCAGCAGCTTAGGGGAGAACAATGAGCAGTTCTTC.